This entry describes one TCR beta chain. This specimen comes from a study of blood T cell repertoires in COVID-19. Study context: Spain, Italy and the United States supplied samples that represented acute and convalescent COVID-19.

Repertoires were generated with immunoSEQ multiplex PCR, while TCRdb's copy carries only in-frame clones and drops some. The sample shows 150,000 to 200,000 clones, 94% of them seen only once. The V gene's germline CDR1 is SGHAT and CDR2 FQNNGV. Unmatched junction bases numbered 1, after V lost 3 bases and J lost 4 bases. CDR3 length equals 14 residues. Material: peripheral blood. The gene calls are TRBV11-2 and TRBJ2-2, with 8 bases matching TRBD1. The TCR sequence derives from a young man with COVID-19, enrolled during active disease. The CDR3 loop reads CASSFGTGTGELFF. The DNA for the CDR3 is TGTGCCAGCAGCTTTGGGACAGGCACCGGGGAGCTGTTTTTT.